The source of this T cell receptor beta chain is a study of blood T cell repertoires in COVID-19. Study summary: The United States, Italy and Spain supplied acute and convalescent COVID-19 samples.

Clones were sequenced by immunoSEQ multiplex PCR, and TCRdb holds only the in-frame ones, with some missing. The sample holds a few hundred thousand clones, more than 90% seen once. V was shortened by 10 bases and J by 3 bases, with 18 bases between the two germline ends. Germline-derived CDR1 and CDR2 are ENHRY and SYGVKD. This CDR3 has 14 residues. This TCR derives from a young adult with COVID-19, enrolled during active disease. Sequenced material: peripheral blood. This chain connects TRBV10-3 to TRBJ1-2; D not resolved. Here the CDR3 reads CATRTGLRDYGYTF. The CDR3 nucleotides read TGTGCCACCCGAACCGGCCTGCGGGACTATGGCTACACCTTC.